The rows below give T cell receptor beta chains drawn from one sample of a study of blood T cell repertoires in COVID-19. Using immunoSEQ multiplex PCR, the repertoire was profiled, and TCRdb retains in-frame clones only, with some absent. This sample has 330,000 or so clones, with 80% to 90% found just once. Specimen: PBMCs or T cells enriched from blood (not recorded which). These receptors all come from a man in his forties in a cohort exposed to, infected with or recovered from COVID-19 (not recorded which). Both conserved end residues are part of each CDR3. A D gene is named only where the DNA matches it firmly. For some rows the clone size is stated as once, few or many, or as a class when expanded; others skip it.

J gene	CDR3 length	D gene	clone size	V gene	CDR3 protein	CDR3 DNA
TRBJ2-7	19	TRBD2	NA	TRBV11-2	CASSLEGLAGTRASYEQYF	TGTGCCAGCAGCCTAGAGGGACTAGCGGGAACCCGGGCATCCTACGAGCAGTACTTC
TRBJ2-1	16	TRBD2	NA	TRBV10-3	CAISEGTSGGYNEQFF	TGTGCCATCAGTGAGGGGACTAGCGGGGGCTACAATGAGCAGTTCTTC
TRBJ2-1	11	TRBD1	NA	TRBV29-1	CSLTQGNEQFF	TGCAGCTTAACACAGGGGAATGAGCAGTTCTTC
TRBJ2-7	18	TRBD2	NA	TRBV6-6	CASCPIGPGLAGFYEQYF	TGTGCCAGCTGTCCCATTGGGCCTGGACTAGCGGGGTTCTACGAGCAGTACTTC
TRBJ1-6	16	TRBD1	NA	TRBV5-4	CASRPGGQEANSPLHF	TGTGCCAGCAGACCCGGGGGACAGGAGGCAAATTCACCCCTCCACTTT
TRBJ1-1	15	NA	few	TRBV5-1	CASSLGSGRGTEAFF	TGCGCCAGCAGCTTGGGTAGCGGGCGAGGGACTGAAGCTTTCTTT
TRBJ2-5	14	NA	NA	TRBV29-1	CSTRPTGLGETQYF	TGCAGCACCCGGCCCACAGGGCTGGGGGAGACCCAGTACTTC
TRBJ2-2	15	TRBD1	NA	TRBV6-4	CASSSGTGTIGELFF	TGTGCCAGCAGCTCCGGGACAGGGACGATCGGGGAGCTGTTTTTT
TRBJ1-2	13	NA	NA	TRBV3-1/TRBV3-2	CASSQARFYGYTF	TGTGCCAGCAGCCAAGCCAGGTTCTATGGCTACACCTTC
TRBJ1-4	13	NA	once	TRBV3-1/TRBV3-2	CASSQRSNEKLFF	TGTGCCAGCAGCCAGCGCTCTAATGAAAAACTGTTTTTT
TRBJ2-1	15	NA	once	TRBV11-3	CASSLAGRFDNEQFF	TGTGCCAGCAGCTTGGCGGGGAGGTTCGACAATGAGCAGTTCTTC
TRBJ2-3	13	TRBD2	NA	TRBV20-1	CSASGRAKDTQYF	TGCAGTGCTAGTGGGAGGGCTAAAGATACGCAGTATTTT
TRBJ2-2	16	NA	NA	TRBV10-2	CASSESRRLNTGELFF	TGCGCCAGCAGTGAGTCTCGGCGGTTGAACACCGGGGAGCTGTTTTTT
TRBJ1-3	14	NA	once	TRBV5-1	CASSLENARNTIYF	TGCGCCAGCAGCTTGGAAAATGCGAGAAACACCATATATTTT
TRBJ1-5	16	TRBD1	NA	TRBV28	CASIRPGAGGNQPQHF	TGTGCCAGCATTCGCCCTGGGGCAGGGGGAAATCAGCCCCAGCATTTT
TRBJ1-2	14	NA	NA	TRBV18	CASSPLSGTDGYTF	TGTGCCAGCTCACCCCTGTCGGGTACGGATGGCTACACCTTC
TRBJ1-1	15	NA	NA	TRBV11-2	CASSLGTHRGTEAFF	TGTGCCAGCAGCTTAGGTACTCACCGGGGCACTGAAGCTTTCTTT
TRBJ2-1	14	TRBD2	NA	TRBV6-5	CATLAGGPGNEQFF	TGTGCCACCCTAGCGGGAGGGCCGGGGAATGAGCAGTTCTTC
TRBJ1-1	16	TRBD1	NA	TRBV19	CASSKPGQYLNTEAFF	TGTGCCAGTAGTAAACCGGGACAGTATTTGAACACTGAAGCTTTCTTT
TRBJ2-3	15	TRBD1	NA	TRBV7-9	CASSSQGAGADTQYF	TGTGCCAGCAGCTCACAGGGGGCGGGCGCAGATACGCAGTATTTT
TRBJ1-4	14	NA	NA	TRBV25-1	CASSIGTSNEKLFF	TGTGCCAGCAGTATCGGGACATCGAATGAAAAACTGTTTTTT
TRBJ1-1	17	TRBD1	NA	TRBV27	CASSFEGRGHRGTEAFF	TGTGCCAGCAGTTTCGAGGGCAGGGGGCATAGGGGCACTGAAGCTTTCTTT
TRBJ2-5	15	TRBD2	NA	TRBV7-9	CASSSSGRAGLTQYF	TGTGCCAGCAGCTCTAGCGGGAGGGCCGGGTTGACCCAGTACTTC